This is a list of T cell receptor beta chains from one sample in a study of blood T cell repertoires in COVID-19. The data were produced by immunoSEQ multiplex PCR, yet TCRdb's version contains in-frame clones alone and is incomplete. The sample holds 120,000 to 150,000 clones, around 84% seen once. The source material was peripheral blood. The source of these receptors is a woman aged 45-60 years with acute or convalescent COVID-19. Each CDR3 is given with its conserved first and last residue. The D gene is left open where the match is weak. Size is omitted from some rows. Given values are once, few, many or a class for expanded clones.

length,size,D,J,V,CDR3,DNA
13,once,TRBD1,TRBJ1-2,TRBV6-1,CASSPGQNYGYTF,TGTGCCAGCAGCCCGGGACAGAACTATGGCTACACCTTC
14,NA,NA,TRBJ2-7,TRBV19,CASSISWQDNEQYF,TGTGCCAGTAGTATATCTTGGCAGGACAACGAGCAGTACTTC
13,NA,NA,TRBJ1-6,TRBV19,CASRISQDSPLHF,TGTGCCAGTAGGATCAGCCAGGATTCACCCCTCCACTTT
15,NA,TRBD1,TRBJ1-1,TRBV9,CASSGRQGPYTEAFF,TGTGCCAGCAGCGGCCGACAGGGCCCGTACACTGAAGCTTTCTTT
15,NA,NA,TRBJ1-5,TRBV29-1,CSVAQSTGSNQPQHF,TGCAGCGTTGCTCAAAGTACAGGGTCTAATCAGCCCCAGCATTTT
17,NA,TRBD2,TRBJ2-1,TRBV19,CASSILTSGGGYNEQFF,TGTGCCAGTAGTATCTTGACTAGCGGGGGGGGGTACAATGAGCAGTTCTTC
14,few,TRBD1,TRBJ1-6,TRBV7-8,CASSRGGSSSPLHF,TGTGCCAGCAGCCGAGGGGGCTCAAGTTCACCCCTCCACTTT
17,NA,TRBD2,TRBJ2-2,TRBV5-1,CASSSGLSGAATGELFF,TGCGCCAGCAGCTCCGGCCTTAGCGGGGCGGCGACCGGGGAGCTGTTTTTT
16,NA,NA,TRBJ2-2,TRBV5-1,CASSPRGGANTGELFF,TGCGCCAGCAGCCCGAGGGGGGGCGCGAACACCGGGGAGCTGTTTTTT
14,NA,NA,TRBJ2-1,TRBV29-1,CSVGGVSSYNEQFF,TGCAGCGTTGGCGGGGTGAGCTCCTACAATGAGCAGTTCTTC
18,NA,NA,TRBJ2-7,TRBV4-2,CASSHHTEGRIRSYEQYF,TGTGCCAGCAGCCATCACACGGAGGGCAGAATCCGCTCCTACGAGCAGTACTTC
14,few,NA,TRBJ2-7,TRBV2,CASSEAPGANEQYF,TGTGCCAGCAGTGAAGCGCCGGGAGCCAACGAGCAGTACTTC
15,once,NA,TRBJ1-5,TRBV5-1,CASSWGEAGNQPQHF,TGCGCCAGCAGCTGGGGGGAAGCAGGAAATCAGCCCCAGCATTTT
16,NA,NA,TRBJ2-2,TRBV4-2,CASSRGNPPGTGELFF,TGTGCCAGCAGCCGAGGTAATCCGCCGGGGACCGGGGAGCTGTTTTTT
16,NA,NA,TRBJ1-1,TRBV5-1,CASSSGPPIGGTEAFF,TGCGCCAGCAGCTCGGGACCGCCGATCGGGGGGACTGAAGCTTTCTTT
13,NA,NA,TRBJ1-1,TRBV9,CASSVLDSYEAFF,TGTGCCAGCAGCGTATTGGACAGCTATGAAGCTTTCTTT
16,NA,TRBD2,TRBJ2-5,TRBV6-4,CASSEGLAGGPETQYF,TGTGCCAGCAGTGAAGGACTAGCGGGGGGGCCGGAGACCCAGTACTTC
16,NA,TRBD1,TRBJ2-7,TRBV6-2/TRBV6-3,CASSRAGTGVPNEQYF,TGTGCCAGCAGTCGGGCAGGGACAGGGGTCCCCAACGAGCAGTACTTC
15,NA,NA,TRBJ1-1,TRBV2,CASSADHLQGGKAFF,TGTGCCAGCTCCGCGGACCATCTCCAGGGAGGGAAAGCTTTCTTT
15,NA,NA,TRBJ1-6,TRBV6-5,CASSYGGGSNSPLHF,TGTGCCAGCAGTTACGGTGGAGGCTCTAATTCACCCCTCCACTTT
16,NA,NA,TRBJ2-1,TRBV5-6,CASSPPGVSVLDEQFF,TGTGCCAGCAGCCCTCCGGGGGTGTCAGTTCTCGATGAGCAGTTCTTC
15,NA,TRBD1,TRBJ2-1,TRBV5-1,CASSKQGQARPEQFF,TGCGCCAGCAGCAAACAGGGGCAGGCGCGTCCGGAGCAGTTCTTC
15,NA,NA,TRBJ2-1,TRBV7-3,CASSLGPGAYNEQFF,TGTGCCAGCAGCTTAGGCCCGGGAGCCTACAATGAGCAGTTCTTC
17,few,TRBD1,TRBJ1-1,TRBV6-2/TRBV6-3,CASSHGGTGGRLTEAFF,TGTGCCAGCAGCCACGGGGGGACAGGGGGCCGTTTGACTGAAGCTTTCTTT
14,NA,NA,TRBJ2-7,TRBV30,CAWSISGGYYEQYF,TGTGCCTGGAGTATTAGTGGAGGCTACTACGAGCAGTACTTC
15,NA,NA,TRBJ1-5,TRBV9,CASSVDGRSNQPQHF,TGTGCCAGCAGCGTAGACGGGAGAAGCAATCAGCCCCAGCATTTT
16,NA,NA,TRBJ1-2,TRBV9,CASSPLRRMEGYGYTF,TGTGCCAGCAGCCCCCTACGTCGGATGGAGGGTTATGGCTACACCTTC
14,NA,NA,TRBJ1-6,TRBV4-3,CASSQGEMISPLHF,TGCGCCAGCAGCCAAGGGGAGATGATTTCACCCCTCCACTTT
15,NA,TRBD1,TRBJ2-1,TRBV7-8,CASSLPLGTDNEQFF,TGTGCCAGCAGCTTACCACTTGGGACAGACAATGAGCAGTTCTTC
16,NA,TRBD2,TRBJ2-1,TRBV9,CASSAASGGAADEQFF,TGTGCCAGCAGCGCGGCTAGCGGGGGGGCCGCGGATGAGCAGTTCTTC
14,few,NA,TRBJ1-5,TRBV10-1,CASTRTEGNQPQHF,TGCGCCAGCACCAGGACGGAGGGCAATCAGCCCCAGCATTTT
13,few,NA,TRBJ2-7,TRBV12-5,CASGWGQGQAQYF,TGTGCTAGTGGTTGGGGGCAGGGCCAGGCGCAGTACTTC
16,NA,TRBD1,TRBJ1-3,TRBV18,CASSISTGDSGNTIYF,TGTGCCAGCTCAATATCTACAGGGGACTCTGGAAACACCATATATTTT
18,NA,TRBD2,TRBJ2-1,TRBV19,CASSAGLAGGQRHNEQFF,TGTGCCAGTAGTGCGGGACTAGCGGGGGGGCAGAGGCACAATGAGCAGTTCTTC
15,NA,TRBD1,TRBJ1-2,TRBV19,CASTLGQQEPYGYTF,TGTGCCAGTACCCTGGGACAGCAGGAACCGTATGGCTACACCTTC
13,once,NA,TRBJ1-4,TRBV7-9,CASERGTNEKLFF,TGTGCCAGCGAGCGGGGAACTAATGAAAAACTGTTTTTT
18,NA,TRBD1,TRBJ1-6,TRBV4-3,CASSQPLPGQDPNSPLHF,TGCGCCAGCAGCCAACCCCTCCCGGGACAGGACCCGAATTCACCCCTCCACTTT
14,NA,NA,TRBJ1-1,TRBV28,CASSPGTLNTEAFF,TGTGCCAGCAGTCCCGGGACACTGAACACTGAAGCTTTCTTT
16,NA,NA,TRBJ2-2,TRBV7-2,CASSFRRGPNTGELFF,TGTGCCAGCAGCTTCAGGCGGGGCCCGAACACCGGGGAGCTGTTTTTT